Below are 8 T cell receptor beta chains sequenced from a single sample in a study of CD8+CD57+ T cells in acquired aplastic anemia (dated by TCRdb to the late 2010s). TCRdb shows the sequencer as Illumina HiSeq 2000. Profiling of TCR beta VDJ combinations and CDR3 sequences used genomic DNA as the template. TCRdb ran its own pipeline on the public reads, namely fastp trimming at Q25 and MiXCR clone calling, and kept in-frame beta chains. Here each entry gathers all rows of one CDR3 protein and keeps the most common genes and DNA. In this sample the table shows under 350,000 distinct CDR3 sequences, 56% of which occur a single time. The ten largest clonotypes hold under 1.5% of the sample. Patients chosen for sequencing had shown expansion of CD8+CD57+ cells by flow cytometry. The sequenced sample consisted of sorted CD4+, CD8+, or CD8+CD57+ T cells (not recorded which) from PBMCs. These receptors all come from a human donor with aplastic anemia.

There are many counts of this clonotype. The chain is built from TRBV18 and TRBJ2-7, with 9 nucleotides matching TRBD1. V was pared by 10 bases and J by 6 bases, with 13 bases of the junction left unmatched. Germline V gene sequence: CDR1 KGHSH, CDR2 LQKENI. The CDR3 is 14 residues long. Here the CDR3 DNA reads TGTGCCACCATGCCCGGGACAGGGACGTCCGAGCAGTACTTC. Protein product: CATMPGTGTSEQYF.

The chain has TRBV15 and TRBJ1-2; D call uncertain. This CDR3 contains 17 residues. Trimming removed 0 bases from V and 1 base from J, with 15 bases in between. The germline V gene has CDR1 LNHNV and CDR2 YYDKDF (reference sequence). The CDR3 bases are TGTGCCACCAGCAGAGACCTAACCGTACACGATAACTATGGCTACACCTTC. Translated, it gives CATSRDLTVHDNYGYTF.

This rearrangement joins TRBV10-3 to TRBJ1-1, with 7 bases that match TRBD1. Germline V gene lookup returns CDR1 ENHRY and CDR2 SYGVKD. After removal of 1 base from V and 4 bases from J, the junction contained 0 bases not matched to a gene. The CDR3 consists of 13 residues. The CDR3 coding sequence is TGTGCCATCAGTGAGTGGGACAGCACTGAAGCTTTCTTT. Its translation is CAISEWDSTEAFF.

The V and J genes are TRBV7-2 and TRBJ1-2, with a tentative D call TRBD1 (5 bases). Germline CDR1 is SGHTA and CDR2 is FQGNSA. CDR3 size: 13 residues. Trimming took 4 bases from V and 5 from J, leaving 11 bases between them. The CDR3 region is CASSSSGRYGYTF. DNA for the CDR3: TGTGCCAGCAGCTCCTCAGGGAGGTATGGCTACACCTTC.

This clonotype was counted many times. The V and J genes are TRBV5-8 and TRBJ2-1; TRBD2 aligns across 12 bases. CDR3 length: 15 residues. V was clipped by 0 bases and J by 6 bases; unmatched bases: 1. Germline-derived CDR1 and CDR2 are SGHTS and YDEGEE. For the CDR3, the DNA is TGTGCCAGCAGCTTGGTGACTAGCGGGAGCAATGAGCAGTTCTTC. Translation gives CASSLVTSGSNEQFF. Full variable domain (rest looked up from reference TRBV5-8 and TRBJ2-1): EAGVTQSPTHLIKTRGQQATLRCSPISGHTSVYWYQQALGLGLQFLLWYDEGEERNRGNFPPRFSGRQFPNYSSELNVNALELEDSALYLCASSLVTSGSNEQFFGPGTRLTVL.

This clonotype was detected a few times. The V and J genes are TRBV2 and TRBJ2-5; 12 bases match TRBD1. CDR3 size: 16 residues. In germline, CDR1 is SNHLY, CDR2 FYNNEI. With V trimmed by 2 bases and J by 4 bases, 5 bases remained unmatched. CDR3 DNA sequence: TGTGCCAGCAGTGAACCCCCGGGACAGGGGGCAGAGACCCAGTACTTC. Amino acid sequence: CASSEPPGQGAETQYF.

As for this clonotype: At one of its ends the junction is not consistent with the germline gene, which may arise from a read error. V and J are TRBV7-9 and TRBJ1-6; 8 nucleotides agree with TRBD1. The CDR3 runs 15 residues. Germline V gene sequence: CDR1 SEHNR, CDR2 FQNEAQ (reference sequence). This CDR3 is CASSLRTGYDSPIHF. The CDR3 DNA reads as TGTGCCAGCAGCTTAAGGACAGGGTACGATTCACCCATCCACTTC.

This clonotype occurred many times. This chain joins TRBV2 and TRBJ1-1; D unresolved. The CDR3 runs 14 residues. V was cut by 5 bases and J by 0 bases, with 10 bases left in between. Germline V gene sequence: CDR1 SNHLY, CDR2 FYNNEI. The CDR3 nucleotides read TGTGCCAGCAGTCTTGATACTATGAACACTGAAGCTTTCTTT. Encoded protein: CASSLDTMNTEAFF.